The clone carrying this T cell receptor (beta chain) occurred a few times. What it recognizes is unknown. These data come from a study of blood T cells in healthy people across ages. It was with a sample-barcoded 5' primer and a J-beta primer mix that a second PCR of roughly 7 to 12 cycles was run. One entry per CDR3 protein results from TCRdb running MiXCR on the 5' RACE reads. The sample carries more than 900,000 distinct CDR3 sequences, approximately 26% recorded once. Points from the study as a whole: The percentage of naive T cells correlated strongly with TCR beta diversity.

Between the trimmed V and J ends, which lost 8 bases and 5 bases, there was a span of 13 bases. This CDR3 is 13 amino acids long. These same records also appear under a second study, on T cells of mothers and their children. That source adds: Slightly higher but non-significant overlap marked related mother-child pairs versus unrelated pairs.

The sequence was collected from a girl aged 2 to 10 in good health. This chain uses TRBV23-1 with TRBJ1-5; D perhaps matches TRBD1 (5 bases). TRBV23-1 is an ORF for which the function is uncertain. The sequencing input was blood. The CDR3 here is CASLLGDDQPQHF. The DNA of the CDR3 is TGCGCCAGCCTCCTGGGGGATGATCAGCCCCAGCATTTT.